The subject of this entry is one T cell receptor (beta chain). The antigen is undetermined. The CDR3 is 13 residues long. V lost 4 bases to trimming and J lost 1 base, with 6 bases between them. Germline V CDR1 and CDR2: SGHRS, YFSETQ. This sample was taken from a study of beta chain features in type 1 diabetes. Points from the study as a whole: Moderate yet significant TCRB CDR3 shortening was seen in Type 1 diabetes patients in all four CD4+ subsets. Using cDNA template may skew counts toward highly expressing activated cells.

Expressed TCRB transcripts were sequenced because the entire RNA isolate underwent reverse transcription. Sequencing was performed with immunoSEQ multiplex PCR; in TCRdb, only in-frame clones are kept and a portion is missing. There are some 700,000 clones in the sample; roughly 12% occur only once, and around 0.022% lies in the top ten. The receptor was derived from a young man with type 1 diabetes. The sequenced sample consisted of naive CD4+ T cells from blood. The chain couples TRBV5-1 to TRBJ1-5; D is ambiguous. For the CDR3, the DNA is TGCGCCAGCAGCGCGGACAGCAATCAGCCCCAGCATTTT. Translation: CASSADSNQPQHF.